This record concerns one T cell receptor beta chain sequence. The antigen is not known. This sample stems from a study of shared clonotypes between healthy human individuals. Study as a whole: Each donor's CD4 naive and CD4 memory cells filled three plates apiece, CD8 naive two, and CD8 memory one. Findings and limits, study-wide: Clonotypes not shared had lower generation probabilities than those common to all four donors. Even with large depth, rarefaction showed that sorted-subset sequencing was incomplete.

CD8 memory fractions consisted of CD45RO+ and CCR7-negative CD45RA+ TemRA cells together. Some clones are missing from TCRdb's copy, which holds only in-frame ones; the method was immunoSEQ multiplex PCR. The repertoire holds roughly 400,000 clones, with around 96% as singletons. The germline V gene encodes CDR1 LNHDA and CDR2 SQIVND (reference sequence). This CDR3 is built from 14 residues. V was pared by 6 bases and J by 1 base, with 3 bases of the junction left unmatched. This sequence was found in a man aged 30 to 45 in good health. This chain connects TRBV19 to TRBJ2-5; 9 nucleotides match TRBD2. The sample comprised memory CD8+ T cells sorted from blood. Sample subset: CD45RO+ cells pooled with CCR7-negative TemRA cells. The CDR3 protein is CASSRTSAQETQYF. DNA of the CDR3: TGTGCCAGTAGCCGGACTAGCGCCCAAGAGACCCAGTACTTC.